The next 26 T cell receptor beta chains were all read from a single sample in a study of T-cell reconstitution after alpha-beta-depleted transplantation in children. Unique molecular identifiers featured in how the TCRbeta library was prepared. TCRdb re-called the PCR reads through MiXCR, storing one row per CDR3 protein. The data contain about 300,000 distinct CDR3 sequences, 10% of them seen just once; the ten biggest clones take up less than 9%. The starting material was PBMCs, obtained before TCRalphabeta/CD19-depleted stem cell transplant. All receptors come from a boy in the first two years of life with acute myeloid leukemia, due to receive a stem cell transplant.

This clonotype was seen at least ten times. This sequence joins TRBV20-1 and TRBJ1-2, with a weak D call TRBD1 (5 bases). The CDR3 is 13 amino acids. Germline lookup yields CDR1 DFQATT and CDR2 SNEGSKA (reference sequence). V dropped 3 bases and J dropped 4 bases, with 12 bases sitting between them. The CDR3 bases are TGCAGTGCTAGGGGGGGGGTAGGCTATGGCTACACCTTC. Translated, it gives CSARGGVGYGYTF.

The sample holds many counts of this clonotype. CDR3 sequence: CASSLAVEHPPYEQYF. The CDR3 bases are TGTGCCAGCAGCTTAGCGGTGGAACACCCACCCTACGAGCAGTACTTC. The gene calls are TRBV11-2 and TRBJ2-7, with no clear D. The germline CDR1 and CDR2 sequences are SGHAT and FQNNGV. The length of the CDR3 is 16 residues. V dropped 1 base and J dropped 2 bases, with 15 bases sitting between them.

The rearrangement links TRBV19 to TRBJ2-1, with TRBD1 identical over 9 bases. The CDR3 runs 16 residues. Looked up from germline, CDR1 is LNHDA and CDR2 is SQIVND (reference sequence). The V segment lost 4 bases and the J segment 4 bases; nucleotides outside the gene matches: 8. The DNA of the CDR3 is TGTGCCAGTAGTACACCCAGGACAGGGGCGTACAATGAGCAGTTCTTC. Translating gives CASSTPRTGAYNEQFF.

The chain links TRBV29-1 to TRBJ2-6; D ambiguous. Germline V lookup: CDR1 SQVTM, CDR2 ANQGSEA. The CDR3 extends over 16 amino acids. The V and J ends lost 0 bases and 0 bases respectively, with 9 bases between them. Written as DNA, the CDR3 is TGCAGCGTTGAAGACAGTTGGGCCTCTGGGGCCAACGTCCTGACTTTC. Translated, it gives CSVEDSWASGANVLTF. Using reference TRBV29-1 and TRBJ2-6 for the parts outside the CDR3, the full variable domain is SAVISQKPSRDICQRGTSLTIQCQVDSQVTMMFWYRQQPGQSLTLIATANQGSEATYESGFVIDKFPISRPNLTFSTLTVSNMSPEDSSIYLCSVEDSWASGANVLTFGAGSRLTVL.

This clonotype appeared many times. This chain links TRBV12-3 or TRBV12-4 with TRBJ2-1; a weak D match, TRBD1 (5 bases). The V end was cut by 4 bases, the J end by 0 bases, with 7 bases between. The CDR3 extends over 14 amino acids. The CDR3 protein is CASSWQGSYNEQFF. The CDR3 region has the DNA TGTGCCAGCAGTTGGCAGGGCTCCTACAATGAGCAGTTCTTC.

The chain recombines TRBV28 with TRBJ1-2; TRBD1 matches 11 bases. Germline loops: CDR1 MDHEN, CDR2 SYDVKM. This CDR3 has 14 residues. Trimming cost V 5 bases and J 7 bases; bases outside gene matches: 6. The CDR3 DNA reads as TGTGCCAGCAGTCAACTGGACAGGGGGCTTGGCTACACCTTC. As protein: CASSQLDRGLGYTF.

This clonotype was seen ten or more times. The rearrangement uses TRBV7-3 and TRBJ2-7, with 11 bases identical to TRBD2. V was clipped by 4 bases and J by 2 bases; unmatched bases: 4. Per the germline V gene, CDR1 is SGHTA and CDR2 is FQGTGA. This CDR3 is 15 amino acids long. The CDR3 coding sequence is TGTGCCAGCAGCTCAACTAGCGGGGGAGCCTACGAGCAGTACTTC. Encoded protein: CASSSTSGGAYEQYF.

This clonotype came up many times. The genes are TRBV25-1 and TRBJ1-1; no reliable D call. The germline gives CDR1 MGHDK, CDR2 SYGVNS. V was shortened by 1 base and J by 1 base, with 10 bases between the two germline ends. The CDR3 has 15 amino acids. The CDR3 nucleotides are TGTGCCAGCAGTGAATGGGAGGGAGGGAACACTGAAGCTTTCTTT. This codes for CASSEWEGGNTEAFF. The variable domain in full, completed from reference TRBV25-1 and TRBJ1-1, reads EADIYQTPRYLVIGTGKKITLECSQTMGHDKMYWYQQDPGMELHLIHYSYGVNSTEKGDLSSESTVSRIRTEHFPLTLESARPSHTSQYLCASSEWEGGNTEAFFGQGTRLTVV.

V usage is TRBV15 and J usage is TRBJ2-7, with D maybe TRBD1 (6 bases). Germline V gives CDR1 LNHNV, CDR2 YYDKDF (reference sequence). Trimming took 1 base from V and 3 from J, leaving 10 bases between them. The CDR3 sequence is 14 residues long. In DNA, the CDR3 is TGTGCCACCAGCAGAGTACAGGGCGGCTACGAGCAGTACTTC. It codes for CATSRVQGGYEQYF. The full variable domain, completed using reference TRBV15 and TRBJ2-7, is DAMVIQNPRYQVTQFGKPVTLSCSQTLNHNVMYWYQQKSSQAPKLLFHYYDKDFNNEADTPDNFQSRRPNTSFCFLDIRSPGLGDTAMYLCATSRVQGGYEQYFGPGTRLTVT.

In this sample, this clonotype turned up many times. The chain joins TRBV12-3 or TRBV12-4 to TRBJ1-2; D call uncertain. The CDR3 is 13 residues long. V lost 1 base, J lost 1 base, and 4 bases lay in between. In DNA form, the CDR3 reads TGTGCCAGCAGTTTAGAGGTTAACTATGGCTACACCTTC. Translating gives CASSLEVNYGYTF.

This clonotype was recorded many times. This sequence joins TRBV5-6 and TRBJ1-1; D unresolved. Looked up from germline, CDR1 is SGHDT and CDR2 is YYEEEE. Deletions cut 0 bases from V and 7 bases from J, with 13 bases between. The CDR3 consists of 14 residues. DNA of the CDR3: TGTGCCAGCAGCTTGGGGCGGGAGTACATTGAAGCTTTCTTT. As protein: CASSLGREYIEAFF.

The table lists this clonotype with a few counts. The genes are TRBV12-5 and TRBJ2-5, with 10 bases identical to TRBD1. This CDR3 comprises 16 residues. V shed 1 base and J 2 bases; nucleotides not matched to a gene: 4. The germline V gene has CDR1 LGHNT and CDR2 FRNRAP. The CDR3 DNA sequence: TGTGCTAGTGGTTTGGAGACAGGGGGCAGGCAAGAGACCCAGTACTTC. This codes for CASGLETGGRQETQYF. The full variable domain, with the rest looked up from reference TRBV12-5 and TRBJ2-5, is DARVTQTPRHKVTEMGQEVTMRCQPILGHNTVFWYRQTMMQGLELLAYFRNRAPLDDSGMPKDRFSAEMPDATLATLKIQPSEPRDSAVYFCASGLETGGRQETQYFGPGTRLLVL.

This chain links TRBV19 with TRBJ2-2, with 7 positions matching TRBD2. CDR3 size: 16 residues. V shed 8 bases, J shed 1 base, and the junction held 10 bases outside the gene matches. Germline assignment: CDR1 LNHDA and CDR2 SQIVND (reference sequence). The CDR3 DNA is TGTGCCAGTCTTCTCGGGGGGACCCAGAACACCGGGGAGCTGTTTTTT. Amino acid sequence: CASLLGGTQNTGELFF.

This clonotype was seen ten or more times. The chain's CDR3 is CASSLLGEGYEQYF. The CDR3 bases are TGTGCCAGCAGCTTACTCGGCGAAGGCTACGAGCAGTACTTC. This chain connects TRBV7-8 to TRBJ2-7, with no clear D. V dropped 2 bases and J dropped 3 bases, with 11 bases sitting between them. The germline V gene has CDR1 SGHVS and CDR2 FQNEAQ. The CDR3 extends over 14 amino acids.

This clonotype appeared many times. The gene calls are TRBV29-1 and TRBJ1-2, with D unresolved. Deletions cut 7 bases from V and 4 bases from J, with 13 bases between. This CDR3 contains 12 residues. Germline V CDR1 and CDR2: SQVTM, ANQGSEA. CDR3 sequence: CSGWEQRYGYTF. As DNA, the CDR3 is TGCAGCGGATGGGAACAGCGCTATGGCTACACCTTC.

This chain connects TRBV9 to TRBJ2-7; D gene unclear. The CDR3 consists of 15 residues. Trimming stripped 0 bases from V and 1 base from J, with 11 bases between. CDR1 SGDLS and CDR2 YYNGEE come from the germline V gene. Here the CDR3 reads CASSVASASSYEQYF. CDR3 nucleotide sequence: TGTGCCAGCAGCGTAGCATCGGCTAGTTCCTACGAGCAGTACTTC. Combining the CDR3 with reference TRBV9 and TRBJ2-7 gives the whole variable domain DSGVTQTPKHLITATGQRVTLRCSPRSGDLSVYWYQQSLDQGLQFLIQYYNGEERAKGNILERFSAQQFPDLHSELNLSSLELGDSALYFCASSVASASSYEQYFGPGTRLTVT.

The V call is TRBV4-3, the J call TRBJ2-5; D possibly matches TRBD1 or TRBD2 (5 bases each). The CDR3 spans 18 residues. Deletions cut 0 bases from V and 4 bases from J, with 21 bases between. The V gene's germline CDR1 is LGHNA and CDR2 YSLEER. CDR3 nucleotides: TGCGCCAGCAGCCAAGAGTGGCAGGGCGGGTTACTAACAGAGACCCAGTACTTC. Translation gives CASSQEWQGGLLTETQYF.

This clonotype was seen only a few times. The chain links TRBV6-5 to TRBJ2-3; D unclear. The CDR3 is 13 residues long. V was shortened by 0 bases and J by 4 bases, with 5 bases between the two germline ends. CDR1 and CDR2 (germline): MNHEY, SVGAGI. This CDR3 is CASSYSRPDTQYF. CDR3 DNA: TGTGCCAGCAGTTACTCCAGGCCAGATACGCAGTATTTT.

This clonotype was detected many times. The chain joins TRBV7-2 to TRBJ2-5, with 8 positions matching TRBD2. This CDR3 has 12 amino acids. Germline V gene sequence: CDR1 SGHTA, CDR2 FQGNSA. V was pared by 8 bases and J by 5 bases, with 4 bases of the junction left unmatched. CDR3 loop: CASGTRGETQYF. CDR3 DNA sequence: TGTGCCAGCGGGACTAGGGGGGAGACCCAGTACTTC.

Regarding this clonotype: A read error is possible here, since a much larger clone lies one base away. This CDR3 reads CASRAQSYEQYF. The CDR3 region has the DNA TGTGCCAGCAGAGCACAGTCCTACGAGCAGTACTTC. The rearrangement uses TRBV6-5 and TRBJ2-7; no reliable D call. CDR1 and CDR2 (germline): MNHEY, SVGAGI. Trimming removed 6 bases at V and 1 base at J, with 7 bases between. The CDR3 length is 12 residues.

The chain combines TRBV30 with TRBJ2-1; either TRBD1 or TRBD2 may fit D (5 bases each). Trimming removed 4 bases from V and 3 bases from J, with 19 bases in between. The germline V gene encodes CDR1 GTSNPN and CDR2 SVGIG (reference sequence). The CDR3 has 16 amino acids. The DNA of the CDR3 is TGTGCCTGGACTCCTCCGACAGCGGTGATCTACAATGAGCAGTTCTTC. As protein: CAWTPPTAVIYNEQFF.

The table lists this clonotype with many counts. This chain links TRBV28 with TRBJ2-5; 7 bases fit TRBD2. Germline trimming cut 4 bases from V and 1 base from J; bases unmatched to any gene: 6. Per germline, CDR1 MDHEN and CDR2 SYDVKM. The length of the CDR3 is 15 residues. The CDR3 nucleotides are TGTGCCAGCAGTTCGAGAGGGAGGGCCCAAGAGACCCAGTACTTC. Its protein product is CASSSRGRAQETQYF.

The chain has TRBV12-3 or TRBV12-4 and TRBJ2-2, with 7 nucleotides matching TRBD1. The CDR3 is 14 residues long. V was clipped by 6 bases and J by 5 bases; unmatched bases: 6. The CDR3 loop reads CASRIYRGTGELFF. The CDR3 nucleotides read TGTGCCAGCAGGATCTACAGGGGAACCGGGGAGCTGTTTTTT.

This clonotype was counted at least ten times. The chain links TRBV7-2 to TRBJ2-2; TRBD1 matches at 7 bases. Germline V CDR1 and CDR2: SGHTA, FQGNSA. The CDR3 runs 15 residues. The ends lost 0 bases at V and 3 bases at J; junction bases unmatched: 1. This CDR3 is CASSLAGTDTGELFF. In DNA, the CDR3 is TGTGCCAGCAGCTTAGCCGGGACAGACACCGGGGAGCTGTTTTTT.

This clonotype was recorded at least ten times. This sequence joins TRBV3-1 and TRBJ2-3; D is possibly TRBD1 or TRBD2 (5 bases each). The CDR3 sequence is 13 residues long. CDR1 and CDR2 (germline): LGHDT, YNNKEL (reference sequence). Trimming took off 0 bases at V and 10 bases at J, with 11 bases between the two ends. The CDR3 DNA reads as TGTGCCAGCAGCCAAGATATAGCGACAGCGCAGTATTTT. It yields the protein CASSQDIATAQYF.

This clonotype was seen many times. The gene calls are TRBV6-5 and TRBJ2-2; TRBD1 aligns across 9 bases. This CDR3 comprises 16 residues. V was clipped by 8 bases and J by 7 bases; unmatched bases: 14. Germline V gene data show CDR1 as MNHEY and CDR2 as SVGAGI. The CDR3 spells CASYQPRQGVGGELFF. Written as DNA, the CDR3 is TGTGCCAGCTATCAACCGAGACAGGGGGTAGGCGGGGAGCTGTTTTTT.